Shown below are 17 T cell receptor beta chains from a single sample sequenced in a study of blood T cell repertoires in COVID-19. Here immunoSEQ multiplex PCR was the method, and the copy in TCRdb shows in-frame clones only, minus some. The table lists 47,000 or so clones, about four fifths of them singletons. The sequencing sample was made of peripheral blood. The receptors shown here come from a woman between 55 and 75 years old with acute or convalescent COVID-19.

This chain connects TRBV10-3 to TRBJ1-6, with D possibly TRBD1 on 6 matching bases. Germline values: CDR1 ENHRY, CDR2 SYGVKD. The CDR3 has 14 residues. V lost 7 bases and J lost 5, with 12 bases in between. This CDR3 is CAIKTDSDNSPLHF. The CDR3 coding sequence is TGTGCCATCAAAACGGACAGCGATAATTCACCCCTCCACTTT.

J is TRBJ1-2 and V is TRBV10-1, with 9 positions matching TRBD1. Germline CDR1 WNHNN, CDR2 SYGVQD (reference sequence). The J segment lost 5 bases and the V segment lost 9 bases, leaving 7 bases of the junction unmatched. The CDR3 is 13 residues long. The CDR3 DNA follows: TGCGCCAGAAGGGCCGGGACAGGGTATGGCTACACCTTC. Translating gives CARRAGTGYGYTF.

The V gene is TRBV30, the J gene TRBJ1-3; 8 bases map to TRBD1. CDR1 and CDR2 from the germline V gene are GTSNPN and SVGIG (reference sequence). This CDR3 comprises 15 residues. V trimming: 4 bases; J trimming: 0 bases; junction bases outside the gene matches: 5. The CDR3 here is CAWTGQGLSGNTIYF. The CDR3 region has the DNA TGTGCCTGGACCGGACAGGGACTCTCTGGAAACACCATATATTTT. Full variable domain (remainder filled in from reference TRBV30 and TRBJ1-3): SQTIHQWPATLVQPVGSPLSLECTVEGTSNPNLYWYRQAAGRGLQLLFYSVGIGQISSEVPQNLSASRPQDRQFILSSKKLLLSDSGFYLCAWTGQGLSGNTIYFGEGSWLTVV.

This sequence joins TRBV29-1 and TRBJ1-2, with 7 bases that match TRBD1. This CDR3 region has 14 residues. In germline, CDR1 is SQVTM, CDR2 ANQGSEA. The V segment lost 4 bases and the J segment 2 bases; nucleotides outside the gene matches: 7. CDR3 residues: CSVGTGGTNYGYTF. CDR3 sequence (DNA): TGCAGCGTTGGGACAGGCGGGACCAACTATGGCTACACCTTC.

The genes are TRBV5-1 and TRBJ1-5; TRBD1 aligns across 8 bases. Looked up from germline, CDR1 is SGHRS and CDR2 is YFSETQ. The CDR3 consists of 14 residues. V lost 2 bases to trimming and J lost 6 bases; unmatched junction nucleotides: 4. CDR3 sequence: CASSLGQGGQPQHF. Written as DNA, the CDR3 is TGCGCCAGCAGCTTAGGACAGGGAGGTCAGCCCCAGCATTTT.

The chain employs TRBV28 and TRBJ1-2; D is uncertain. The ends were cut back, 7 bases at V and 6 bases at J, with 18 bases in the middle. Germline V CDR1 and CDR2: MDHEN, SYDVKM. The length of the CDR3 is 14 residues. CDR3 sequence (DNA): TGTGCCAGCACCACGGGGTTAGGGCATAATGGCTACACCTTC. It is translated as CASTTGLGHNGYTF.

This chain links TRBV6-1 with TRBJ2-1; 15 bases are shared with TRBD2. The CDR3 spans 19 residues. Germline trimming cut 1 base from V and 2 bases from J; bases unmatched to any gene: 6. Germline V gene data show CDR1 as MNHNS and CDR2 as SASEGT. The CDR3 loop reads CASSEVSGLAGGTYNEQFF. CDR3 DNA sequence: TGTGCCAGCAGTGAAGTTTCGGGACTAGCGGGGGGTACCTACAATGAGCAGTTCTTC.

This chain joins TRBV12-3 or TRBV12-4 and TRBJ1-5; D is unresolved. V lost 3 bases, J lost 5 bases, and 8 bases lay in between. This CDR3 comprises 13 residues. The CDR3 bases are TGTGCCAGCAGTTTTCAGGCAGATCAGCCCCAGCATTTT. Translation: CASSFQADQPQHF.

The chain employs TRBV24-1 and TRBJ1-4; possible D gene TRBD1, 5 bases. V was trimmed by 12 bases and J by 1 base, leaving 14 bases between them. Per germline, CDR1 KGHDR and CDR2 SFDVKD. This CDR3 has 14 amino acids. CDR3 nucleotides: TGTGCCGCCGGTCGACAGCAAACTAATGAAAAACTGTTTTTT. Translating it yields CAAGRQQTNEKLFF.

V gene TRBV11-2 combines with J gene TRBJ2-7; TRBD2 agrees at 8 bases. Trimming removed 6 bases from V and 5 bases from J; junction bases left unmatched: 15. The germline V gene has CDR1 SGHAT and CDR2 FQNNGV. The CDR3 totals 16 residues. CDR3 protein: CASSVPGGVYVHEQYF. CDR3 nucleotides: TGTGCCAGCAGTGTACCCGGGGGGGTTTACGTCCACGAGCAGTACTTC. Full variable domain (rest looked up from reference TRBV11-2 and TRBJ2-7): EAGVAQSPRYKIIEKRQSVAFWCNPISGHATLYWYQQILGQGPKLLIQFQNNGVVDDSQLPKDRFSAERLKGVDSTLKIQPAKLEDSAVYLCASSVPGGVYVHEQYFGPGTRLTVT.

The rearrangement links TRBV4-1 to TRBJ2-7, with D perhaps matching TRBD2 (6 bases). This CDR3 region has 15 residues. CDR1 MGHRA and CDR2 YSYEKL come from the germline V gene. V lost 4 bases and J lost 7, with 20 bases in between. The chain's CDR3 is CASSLAPDLGGEQYF. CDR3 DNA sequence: TGCGCCAGCAGCCTAGCGCCGGATTTGGGAGGAGAGCAGTACTTC.

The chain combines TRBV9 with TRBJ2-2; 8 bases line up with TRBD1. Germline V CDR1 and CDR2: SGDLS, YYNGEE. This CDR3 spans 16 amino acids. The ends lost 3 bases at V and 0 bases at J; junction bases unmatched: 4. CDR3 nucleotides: TGTGCCAGCAGCGCCCGACAGGGGACGAACACCGGGGAGCTGTTTTTT. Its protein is CASSARQGTNTGELFF.

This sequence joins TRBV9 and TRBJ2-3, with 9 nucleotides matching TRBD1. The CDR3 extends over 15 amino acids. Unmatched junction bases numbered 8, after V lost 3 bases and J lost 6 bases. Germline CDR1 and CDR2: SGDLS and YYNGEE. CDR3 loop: CASSAGDRARDTQYF. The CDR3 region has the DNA TGTGCCAGCAGCGCCGGGGACAGGGCAAGGGATACGCAGTATTTT.

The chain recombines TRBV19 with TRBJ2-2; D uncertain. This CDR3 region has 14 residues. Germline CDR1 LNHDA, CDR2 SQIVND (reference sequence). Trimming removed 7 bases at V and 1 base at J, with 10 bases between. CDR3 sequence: CASKMTGNTGELFF. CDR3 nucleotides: TGTGCCAGTAAAATGACGGGGAACACCGGGGAGCTGTTTTTT.

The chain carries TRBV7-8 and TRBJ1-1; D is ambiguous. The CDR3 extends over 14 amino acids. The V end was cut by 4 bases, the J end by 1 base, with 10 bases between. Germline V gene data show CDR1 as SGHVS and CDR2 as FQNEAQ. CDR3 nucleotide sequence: TGTGCCAGCAGCTCGGGAGGGCAGAACACTGAAGCTTTCTTT. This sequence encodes CASSSGGQNTEAFF.

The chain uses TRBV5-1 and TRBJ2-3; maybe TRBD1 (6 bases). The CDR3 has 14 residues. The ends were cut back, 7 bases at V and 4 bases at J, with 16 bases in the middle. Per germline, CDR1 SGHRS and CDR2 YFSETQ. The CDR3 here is CASVRDNLADTQYF. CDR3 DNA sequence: TGCGCCAGCGTTAGGGACAACTTAGCAGATACGCAGTATTTT. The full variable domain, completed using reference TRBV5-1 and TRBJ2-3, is KAGVTQTPRYLIKTRGQQVTLSCSPISGHRSVSWYQQTPGQGLQFLFEYFSETQRNKGNFPGRFSGRQFSNSRSEMNVSTLELGDSALYLCASVRDNLADTQYFGPGTRLTVL.

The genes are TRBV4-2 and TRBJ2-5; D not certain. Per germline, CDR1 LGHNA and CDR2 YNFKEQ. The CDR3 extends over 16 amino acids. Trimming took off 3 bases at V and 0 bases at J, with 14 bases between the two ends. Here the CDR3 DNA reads TGTGCCAGCAGCCAGGGTCAGCGTGATTACCAAGAGACCCAGTACTTC. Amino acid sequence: CASSQGQRDYQETQYF.